This TCR beta chain was sequenced in a study of blood T cell repertoires in COVID-19. For the study at large: T cells, B-cell-depleted T cells, or PBMCs supplied cDNA or gDNA.

The CDR3 extends over 14 amino acids. Trimming pared 7 bases from V and 2 bases from J, leaving 14 bases between. Germline V CDR1 and CDR2: LNHDA, SQIVND (reference sequence). In the authors' workflow: Quantification of nucleated cells was approximated via reference gene primer amplification. The repertoire was sequenced with immunoSEQ multiplex PCR; TCRdb's copy has only in-frame clones and lacks some. V, J and clone size reflect that table, while D and trimming were determined from the DNA. The sample consists of 45,000 to 50,000 clones, 65% to 85% of them appearing once. The chain uses TRBV19 and TRBJ1-2; tentative D call: TRBD1 (5 bases). This receptor was identified in an older man with acute or convalescent COVID-19. What was sequenced was peripheral blood. The CDR3: CASTMGQINYGYTF. DNA of the CDR3: TGTGCCAGTACCATGGGGCAGATAAACTATGGCTACACCTTC.